This TCR beta chain came from a study of identical twins. The cDNA had a unique molecular identifier and a template-switch universal primer site. A single record per CDR3 protein comes from TCRdb applying MiXCR to the 5' RACE reads. The sample has 640,000 or so distinct CDR3 sequences, 5.5% to 6.5% seen once. Study-wide findings and caveats: Excess low generation probability was seen in twin-shared out-of-frame alpha sequences. Fewer insertions marked abundant cord blood beta clonotypes; young adult naive trended weakly, memory not at all. Invariant populations such as MAIT and iNKT cells could partly muddle zero-insertion analyses.

Trimming removed 3 bases at V and 0 bases at J, with 10 bases between. This CDR3 comprises 15 residues. Germline CDR1 reads SGHRS; CDR2 reads YFSETQ. With respect to this clonotype: The antigen is undetermined.

The sequence derives from a man younger than 35 in good health. Sequencing used naive T cells sorted from blood. This chain uses TRBV5-1 with TRBJ2-4; D might be TRBD1 (6 bases). CDR3 nucleotide sequence: TGCGCCAGCAGCTCCTTCAGGGGAGCCAAAAACATTCAGTACTTC. It specifies CASSSFRGAKNIQYF.